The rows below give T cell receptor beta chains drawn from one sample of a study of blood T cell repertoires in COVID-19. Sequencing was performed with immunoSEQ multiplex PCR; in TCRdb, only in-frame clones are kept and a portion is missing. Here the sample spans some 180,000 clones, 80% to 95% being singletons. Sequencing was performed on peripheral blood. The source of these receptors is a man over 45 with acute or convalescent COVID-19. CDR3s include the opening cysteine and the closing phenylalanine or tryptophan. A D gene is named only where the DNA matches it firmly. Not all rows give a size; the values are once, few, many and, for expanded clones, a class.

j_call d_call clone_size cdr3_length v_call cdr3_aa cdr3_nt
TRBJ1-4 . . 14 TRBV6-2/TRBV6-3 CASSPPPGNEKLFF TGTGCCAGCAGCCCACCGCCGGGAAATGAAAAACTGTTTTTT
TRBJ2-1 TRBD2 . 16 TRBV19 CASSRTSGASYNEQFF TGTGCCAGTAGCCGGACTAGCGGAGCCTCCTACAATGAGCAGTTCTTC
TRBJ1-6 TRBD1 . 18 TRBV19 CASRPHRDRGLGNSPLHF TGTGCCAGTAGACCCCACCGGGACAGGGGGCTTGGTAATTCACCCCTCCACTTT
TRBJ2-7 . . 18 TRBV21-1 CASSKPAGCLRISYEQYF TGTGCCAGCAGCAAACCCGCTGGCTGCTTACGTATCTCCTACGAGCAGTACTTC
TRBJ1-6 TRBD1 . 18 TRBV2 CASSVSRDRVTSNSPLHF TGTGCCAGCAGTGTCTCCCGGGACAGGGTGACCAGCAATTCACCCCTCCACTTT
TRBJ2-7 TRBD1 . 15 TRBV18 CASSPGTGGVGEQYF TGTGCCAGCTCACCAGGGACAGGGGGGGTCGGCGAGCAGTACTTC
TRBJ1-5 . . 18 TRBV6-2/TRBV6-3 CASSLVGFGRTTHQPQHF TGTGCCAGCAGTTTGGTGGGCTTTGGCCGCACCACACATCAGCCCCAGCATTTT
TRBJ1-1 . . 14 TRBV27 CASSKGRGNTEAFF TGTGCCAGCAGTAAAGGACGGGGGAACACTGAAGCTTTCTTT
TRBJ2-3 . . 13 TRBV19 CASSQGQADTQYF TGTGCCAGTAGTCAGGGTCAGGCAGATACGCAGTATTTT
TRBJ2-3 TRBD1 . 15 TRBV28 CASSFGDRGIDTQYF TGTGCCAGCAGTTTTGGGGACAGGGGAATAGATACGCAGTATTTT
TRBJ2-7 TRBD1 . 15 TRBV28 CASSLDGQGSYEQYF TGTGCCAGCAGCCTGGACGGACAGGGGAGCTACGAGCAGTACTTC
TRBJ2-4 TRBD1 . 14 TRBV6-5 CASSPAGGEVLQYF TGTGCCAGCAGTCCAGCAGGGGGCGAGGTCCTTCAGTACTTC
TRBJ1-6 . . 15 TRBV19 CASSIADSLGSPLHF TGTGCCAGTAGTATAGCGGACAGCTTAGGATCACCCCTCCACTTT
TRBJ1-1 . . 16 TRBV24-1 CATSDYDGTRNTEAFF TGTGCCACCAGTGACTATGATGGGACAAGGAACACTGAAGCTTTCTTT
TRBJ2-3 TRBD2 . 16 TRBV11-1 CASSSGAGGLTDTQYF TGTGCCAGCAGCTCCGGAGCGGGGGGCCTCACAGATACGCAGTATTTT
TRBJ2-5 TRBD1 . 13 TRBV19 CASKTGKGETQYF TGTGCCAGTAAGACAGGGAAAGGAGAGACCCAGTACTTC
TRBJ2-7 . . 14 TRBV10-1 CASSEGQISYEQYF TGCGCCAGCAGTGAGGGACAGATCTCCTACGAGCAGTACTTC
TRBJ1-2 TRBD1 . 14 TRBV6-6 CASRLDRGLRGYTF TGTGCCAGCAGACTAGACAGGGGGCTAAGAGGCTACACCTTC
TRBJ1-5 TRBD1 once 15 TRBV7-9 CASSLGTGGRQPQHF TGTGCCAGCAGCCTAGGGACAGGGGGTAGGCAGCCCCAGCATTTT
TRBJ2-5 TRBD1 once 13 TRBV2 CASRDSRMETQYF TGTGCCAGTAGGGACAGCCGGATGGAGACCCAGTACTTC